Below, 4 T cell receptor beta chains from the same sample are listed, as sequenced in a study of cytomegalovirus exposure and HLA in healthy donors. Primers included in the PCR were 60 Vbeta and 13 Jbeta primers. The assay was immunoSEQ multiplex PCR, and TCRdb's table has in-frame clones only and misses some. The table records more than 95,000 clones, 70% to 80% of them present only once. Source material: PBMCs. The receptors derive from a man over 45 in good health and CMV-seropositive.

Worth noting for this clone: In this CDR3 the conserved last residue, phenylalanine or tryptophan, is missing, so a read error is likely. It is unclear where the CDR3 begins or ends on the DNA, so no DNA is shown, and the CDR3 is as TCRdb lists it. This rearrangement joins TRBV28 to TRBJ1-4; TRBD1, the table's D call, lacks a check against the DNA. In germline, CDR1 is MDHEN, CDR2 SYDVKM. From its first to its last residue, the CDR3 has 12 amino acids. CDR3 region: CASSLSRTELFV.

V and J are TRBV30 and TRBJ1-1; no definite D call. Germline lookup yields CDR1 GTSNPN and CDR2 SVGIG (reference sequence). The germline V and J ends were trimmed by 1 base and 1 base, with 7 bases remaining between them. The CDR3 spans 13 residues. CDR3 amino acids: CAWSATQNTEAFF. CDR3 sequence (DNA): TGTGCCTGGAGTGCCACACAGAACACTGAAGCTTTCTTT.

The chain joins TRBV25-1 to TRBJ2-5, with a possible D match to TRBD1 (5 bases). CDR1 is MGHDK and CDR2 is SYGVNS in the germline V gene. The germline V and J ends were trimmed by 2 bases and 1 base, with 11 bases remaining between them. The CDR3 covers 15 residues. The CDR3 region has the DNA TGTGCCAGCAGTGAAGGAAGGGGTCCCCAAGAGACCCAGTACTTC. Translating gives CASSEGRGPQETQYF. The variable domain in full, with the rest retrieved from reference TRBV25-1 and TRBJ2-5, is EADIYQTPRYLVIGTGKKITLECSQTMGHDKMYWYQQDPGMELHLIHYSYGVNSTEKGDLSSESTVSRIRTEHFPLTLESARPSHTSQYLCASSEGRGPQETQYFGPGTRLLVL.

This clone was observed once. This chain links TRBV7-9 with TRBJ1-3; D ambiguous. Trimming removed 1 base at V and 2 bases at J, with 9 bases between. Germline V gene sequence: CDR1 SEHNR, CDR2 FQNEAQ (reference sequence). The CDR3 contains 15 residues. CDR3 nucleotide sequence: TGTGCCAGCAGCTTAGTGAGCCTACCTGGAAACACCATATATTTT. It codes for CASSLVSLPGNTIYF.